Listed below are T cell receptor beta chains from one sample, sequenced in a study of T cells in Graves' hyperthyroidism and ophthalmopathy. In TCRdb, the multiplex PCR reads were re-called with MiXCR into one record per CDR3 protein. The table records about 260,000 distinct CDR3 sequences, about a sixth of them present only once. Sequenced input: blood. All receptors come from a woman aged 18-29 years with Graves' ophthalmopathy. Both conserved end residues are part of each CDR3. A D gene is named only where the DNA matches it firmly. Clone size is stated in some rows and not others, as once, few, many or a class when expanded.

CDR3nt: TGTGCCAGCGGTTGGGACAGGGAAGCTGAAGCTTTCTTT
CDR3aa: CASGWDREAEAFF
j_gene: TRBJ1-1
d_gene: TRBD1
v_gene: TRBV2
abundance: many

CDR3nt: TGTGCCAGCAGCCAAGATTCAGGCCTCGGGAACACCGGGGAGCTGTTTTTT
CDR3aa: CASSQDSGLGNTGELFF
j_gene: TRBJ2-2
d_gene: -
v_gene: TRBV3-1
abundance: many

CDR3nt: TGTGCCAGCAGCGTAGTTCGTGATAGCCGAGAGCAGTACTTC
CDR3aa: CASSVVRDSREQYF
j_gene: TRBJ2-7
d_gene: -
v_gene: TRBV9
abundance: many

CDR3nt: TGTGCCAGCAGCTCACCGGGACAGGGGGTCTTTAACTATGGCTACACCTTC
CDR3aa: CASSSPGQGVFNYGYTF
j_gene: TRBJ1-2
d_gene: TRBD1
v_gene: TRBV11-2
abundance: many

CDR3nt: TGTGCCAGCAGCTTATCGGGGGGCCGCTCCTACACTGAAGCTTTCTTT
CDR3aa: CASSLSGGRSYTEAFF
j_gene: TRBJ1-1
d_gene: -
v_gene: TRBV7-9
abundance: many

CDR3nt: TGTGCCAGCAGTGCCCAGGGGGCCGGCTCACCCCTCCACTTT
CDR3aa: CASSAQGAGSPLHF
j_gene: TRBJ1-6
d_gene: TRBD1
v_gene: TRBV28
abundance: many

CDR3nt: TGTGCCAGCAGCTTATTCGGCGGGAGTAGGTACAATGAGCAGTTCTTC
CDR3aa: CASSLFGGSRYNEQFF
j_gene: TRBJ2-1
d_gene: TRBD2
v_gene: TRBV7-3
abundance: many

CDR3nt: TGTGCCAGCTCACCACAGGGCGGCGAGACCCAGTACTTC
CDR3aa: CASSPQGGETQYF
j_gene: TRBJ2-5
d_gene: -
v_gene: TRBV18
abundance: many

CDR3nt: TGTGCCAGCAGATTAGGACTCGCGGGTCGGGAGACCCAGTACTTC
CDR3aa: CASRLGLAGRETQYF
j_gene: TRBJ2-5
d_gene: -
v_gene: TRBV12-3/TRBV12-4
abundance: many

CDR3nt: TGCGCCAGCAGCGGAGGACAGGGGACCTATGGCTACACCTTC
CDR3aa: CASSGGQGTYGYTF
j_gene: TRBJ1-2
d_gene: TRBD1
v_gene: TRBV5-1
abundance: -

CDR3nt: TGTGCCAGCAGCGTCCGGGACACCAACACCGGGGAGCTGTTTTTT
CDR3aa: CASSVRDTNTGELFF
j_gene: TRBJ2-2
d_gene: -
v_gene: TRBV9
abundance: -

CDR3nt: TGCGCCAGCAGCAAGGACAGGGGCAGCGGGAGCTACAATGAGCAGTTCTTC
CDR3aa: CASSKDRGSGSYNEQFF
j_gene: TRBJ2-1
d_gene: -
v_gene: TRBV5-1
abundance: many

CDR3nt: TGCAGCGTCTTACCCGCCTACCCCCAGCAGGGGTATGAAAAACTGTTTTTT
CDR3aa: CSVLPAYPQQGYEKLFF
j_gene: TRBJ1-4
d_gene: -
v_gene: TRBV29-1
abundance: many

CDR3nt: TGCGCCAGCAGCGAGACTAGCGGGAGTAAGTTCTTC
CDR3aa: CASSETSGSKFF
j_gene: TRBJ2-1
d_gene: TRBD2
v_gene: TRBV5-1
abundance: once

CDR3nt: TGTGCCAGCAGTTTAGTAGGGGCAGGTGGCTACACCTTC
CDR3aa: CASSLVGAGGYTF
j_gene: TRBJ1-2
d_gene: -
v_gene: TRBV12-3/TRBV12-4
abundance: many

CDR3nt: TGCGCCAGCAGCTTGGACAGTCCCGATGATGGCTACACCTTC
CDR3aa: CASSLDSPDDGYTF
j_gene: TRBJ1-2
d_gene: -
v_gene: TRBV5-1
abundance: many

CDR3nt: TGTGCCAGCAGCCCCGACGGGCGAGGCGCAGATACGCAGTATTTT
CDR3aa: CASSPDGRGADTQYF
j_gene: TRBJ2-3
d_gene: -
v_gene: TRBV2
abundance: few

CDR3nt: TGTGCCAGCAGCTCCGGGACATTGGAACACGAGCAGTACTTC
CDR3aa: CASSSGTLEHEQYF
j_gene: TRBJ2-7
d_gene: -
v_gene: TRBV7-2
abundance: -

CDR3nt: TGTGCCAGCAGTTTAAGGAGGGCCGACTATGGCTACACCTTC
CDR3aa: CASSLRRADYGYTF
j_gene: TRBJ1-2
d_gene: -
v_gene: TRBV28
abundance: many

CDR3nt: TGTGCCAGCAGTGGAGGACAGCCTTATAGCAATCAGCCCCAGCATTTT
CDR3aa: CASSGGQPYSNQPQHF
j_gene: TRBJ1-5
d_gene: -
v_gene: TRBV6-1
abundance: -

CDR3nt: TGTGCCTGGAGTGTTGGCGGGAGCAGTCTCACCGGGGAGCTGTTTTTT
CDR3aa: CAWSVGGSSLTGELFF
j_gene: TRBJ2-2
d_gene: TRBD2
v_gene: TRBV30
abundance: many

CDR3nt: TGTGCCAGCAGCCTTTCCGGGACAGGGCCCAGGGCTTTCTTT
CDR3aa: CASSLSGTGPRAFF
j_gene: TRBJ1-1
d_gene: TRBD1
v_gene: TRBV28
abundance: -

CDR3nt: TGTGCCAGGAAGGACGGACCTCTCGCTGGAAACACCATATATTTT
CDR3aa: CARKDGPLAGNTIYF
j_gene: TRBJ1-3
d_gene: -
v_gene: TRBV30
abundance: many

CDR3nt: TGTGCCAGCTCACCACAGGGCGCGGATACGCAGTATTTT
CDR3aa: CASSPQGADTQYF
j_gene: TRBJ2-3
d_gene: -
v_gene: TRBV18
abundance: many

CDR3nt: TGTGCCAGCAGTTTGTCGGACCTAGCCAAAAACATTCAGTACTTC
CDR3aa: CASSLSDLAKNIQYF
j_gene: TRBJ2-4
d_gene: -
v_gene: TRBV27
abundance: many

CDR3nt: TGTGCCAGCAGCTTAGAGTGGAGGTGGGACAGGGAGGACTATGGCTACACCTTC
CDR3aa: CASSLEWRWDREDYGYTF
j_gene: TRBJ1-2
d_gene: TRBD1
v_gene: TRBV11-3
abundance: many

CDR3nt: TGTGCCTGGCGTCAGGGGGTCTTATACGAGCAGTACTTC
CDR3aa: CAWRQGVLYEQYF
j_gene: TRBJ2-7
d_gene: TRBD1
v_gene: TRBV30
abundance: many

CDR3nt: TGCGCCAGCAGCCAGGACAGGGTAGCACGAGAGACCCAGTACTTC
CDR3aa: CASSQDRVARETQYF
j_gene: TRBJ2-5
d_gene: TRBD1
v_gene: TRBV5-1
abundance: -

CDR3nt: TGTGCCAGCAGTTACTCGATATCGCTCCGGACAGTCGCTTGGGGCGAGCAGTACTTC
CDR3aa: CASSYSISLRTVAWGEQYF
j_gene: TRBJ2-7
d_gene: -
v_gene: TRBV6-2/TRBV6-3
abundance: few

CDR3nt: TGTGCCAGCAGCAAAACTGCCGGGACAGGGGGAAGTCGGCAGCCCCAGCATTTT
CDR3aa: CASSKTAGTGGSRQPQHF
j_gene: TRBJ1-5
d_gene: TRBD1
v_gene: TRBV27
abundance: -

CDR3nt: TGCAGTGGCTCATGGTCGGCAGCGGCCTCCTACGAGCAGTACTTC
CDR3aa: CSGSWSAAASYEQYF
j_gene: TRBJ2-7
d_gene: -
v_gene: TRBV20-1
abundance: many

CDR3nt: TGCAGTGCCCAAGGGTGGGACGCGAACTCCTACGAGCAGTACTTC
CDR3aa: CSAQGWDANSYEQYF
j_gene: TRBJ2-7
d_gene: -
v_gene: TRBV20-1
abundance: many

CDR3nt: TGCGCCAGCAGCCAAGATTGGGCAGGGGGCAGTAATTCACCCCTCCACTTT
CDR3aa: CASSQDWAGGSNSPLHF
j_gene: TRBJ1-6
d_gene: TRBD1
v_gene: TRBV4-1
abundance: few

CDR3nt: TGTGCCATCAGTGATAGCGGCGGAGCCTACGAGCAGTACTTC
CDR3aa: CAISDSGGAYEQYF
j_gene: TRBJ2-7
d_gene: -
v_gene: TRBV10-3
abundance: -

CDR3nt: TGCAGTGTCAGGCCTTGGCTGGCGAGCTCCTATAATTCACCCCTCCACTTT
CDR3aa: CSVRPWLASSYNSPLHF
j_gene: TRBJ1-6
d_gene: -
v_gene: TRBV20-1
abundance: many

CDR3nt: TGTGCCAGCAGCTTACGGGACACCTTC
CDR3aa: CASSLRDTF
j_gene: TRBJ1-2
d_gene: -
v_gene: TRBV5-1
abundance: -

CDR3nt: TGTGCCAGCACCCTACCCGACGTGACCCAGTACTTC
CDR3aa: CASTLPDVTQYF
j_gene: TRBJ2-5
d_gene: -
v_gene: TRBV5-8
abundance: -

CDR3nt: TGTGCCACCGGGGTGAGCACAGATACGCAGTATTTT
CDR3aa: CATGVSTDTQYF
j_gene: TRBJ2-3
d_gene: -
v_gene: TRBV24-1
abundance: few

CDR3nt: TGTGCCACCAGCAGACTAGGGACTAGCGGAGCATACGAGCAGTACTTC
CDR3aa: CATSRLGTSGAYEQYF
j_gene: TRBJ2-7
d_gene: TRBD2
v_gene: TRBV15
abundance: many

CDR3nt: TGTGCCTGGCGCCTCCCGGGACGGAACTATGGCTACACCTTC
CDR3aa: CAWRLPGRNYGYTF
j_gene: TRBJ1-2
d_gene: -
v_gene: TRBV30
abundance: -

CDR3nt: TGCGCCAGCAGCCATGACGGACAGCCAAATCAGCCCCAGCATTTT
CDR3aa: CASSHDGQPNQPQHF
j_gene: TRBJ1-5
d_gene: -
v_gene: TRBV5-1
abundance: many

CDR3nt: TGTGCCAGCAGTGCCGGGACAGTCGGTGGCTACACCTTC
CDR3aa: CASSAGTVGGYTF
j_gene: TRBJ1-2
d_gene: TRBD1
v_gene: TRBV28
abundance: -

CDR3nt: TGTGCCAGCAGTCCGACTAGCGGGAATAACGGTGAGCAGTTCTTC
CDR3aa: CASSPTSGNNGEQFF
j_gene: TRBJ2-1
d_gene: TRBD2
v_gene: TRBV12-3/TRBV12-4
abundance: many

CDR3nt: TGTGCCAGCAGTTACTTAGGACTGTTCATGAACACTGAAGCTTTCTTT
CDR3aa: CASSYLGLFMNTEAFF
j_gene: TRBJ1-1
d_gene: -
v_gene: TRBV6-2/TRBV6-3
abundance: few

CDR3nt: TGTGCCAGCAGCTTTCGGGAACTAGCGGGACACAATGAGCAGTTCTTC
CDR3aa: CASSFRELAGHNEQFF
j_gene: TRBJ2-1
d_gene: TRBD2
v_gene: TRBV11-2
abundance: once

CDR3nt: TGTGCCAGCAGCTTAGCGGTGGGGGACTACACCTTC
CDR3aa: CASSLAVGDYTF
j_gene: TRBJ1-2
d_gene: -
v_gene: TRBV7-2
abundance: many

CDR3nt: TGTGCCAGCCGACAGGGGCTCTATGGCTACACCTTC
CDR3aa: CASRQGLYGYTF
j_gene: TRBJ1-2
d_gene: TRBD1
v_gene: TRBV2
abundance: -

CDR3nt: TGTGCCTGGCAAACCGGGACAGTGAACACTGAAGCTTTCTTT
CDR3aa: CAWQTGTVNTEAFF
j_gene: TRBJ1-1
d_gene: TRBD1
v_gene: TRBV30
abundance: many

CDR3nt: TGTGCCAGCAGTGGGGGGGGACGACCCCAGCATTTT
CDR3aa: CASSGGGRPQHF
j_gene: TRBJ1-5
d_gene: -
v_gene: TRBV27
abundance: many

CDR3nt: TGTGCCAGCAGTTACCCGTCGCGGCGGTCTGATTCCCTTTACGAGCAGTACTTC
CDR3aa: CASSYPSRRSDSLYEQYF
j_gene: TRBJ2-7
d_gene: -
v_gene: TRBV28
abundance: many

CDR3nt: TGTGCCAGCACCTGGGGTGCAGGGGTGAACTATGGCTACACCTTC
CDR3aa: CASTWGAGVNYGYTF
j_gene: TRBJ1-2
d_gene: -
v_gene: TRBV6-1
abundance: many

CDR3nt: TGTGCCATCAGTGAGTCCGGCGGGGACTACAATGAGCAGTTCTTC
CDR3aa: CAISESGGDYNEQFF
j_gene: TRBJ2-1
d_gene: -
v_gene: TRBV10-3
abundance: -

CDR3nt: TGTGCCACCAAAGCACCGGACAGGGACGGCGACACTGAAGCTTTCTTT
CDR3aa: CATKAPDRDGDTEAFF
j_gene: TRBJ1-1
d_gene: TRBD1
v_gene: TRBV6-4
abundance: many

CDR3nt: TGTGCCAGCTCACCAATGGGGGATACTGAAGCTTTCTTT
CDR3aa: CASSPMGDTEAFF
j_gene: TRBJ1-1
d_gene: -
v_gene: TRBV18
abundance: many

CDR3nt: TGCAGTGCTAAGGGAGCAGGGGGCAACACCGGGGAGCTGTTTTTT
CDR3aa: CSAKGAGGNTGELFF
j_gene: TRBJ2-2
d_gene: TRBD1
v_gene: TRBV20-1
abundance: many

CDR3nt: TGTGCCAGCATTTCCGCACAGGGGCTCTCAAACACTGAAGCTTTCTTT
CDR3aa: CASISAQGLSNTEAFF
j_gene: TRBJ1-1
d_gene: TRBD1
v_gene: TRBV6-4
abundance: -

CDR3nt: TGTGCCAGCAGTGAGGGGTTTCGGGTGAACACTGAAGCTTTCTTT
CDR3aa: CASSEGFRVNTEAFF
j_gene: TRBJ1-1
d_gene: -
v_gene: TRBV6-1
abundance: many

CDR3nt: TGTGCCAGCAGTACCGGCTTGAGGGGCACTAATGAAAAACTGTTTTTT
CDR3aa: CASSTGLRGTNEKLFF
j_gene: TRBJ1-4
d_gene: -
v_gene: TRBV28
abundance: many

CDR3nt: TGTGCCAGCAGCTGGGGCAGTGGATCGTATGGCTACACCTTC
CDR3aa: CASSWGSGSYGYTF
j_gene: TRBJ1-2
d_gene: -
v_gene: TRBV5-8
abundance: many

CDR3nt: TGTGCCAGCAGCCCCTTTCGCGATACCTACAATGAGCAGTTCTTC
CDR3aa: CASSPFRDTYNEQFF
j_gene: TRBJ2-1
d_gene: -
v_gene: TRBV9
abundance: -